This TCR beta chain emerged from a study of blood T cell repertoires in COVID-19. Study-level background: Acute and convalescent COVID-19 samples came from the United States, Italy and Spain. T cells, B-cell-depleted T cells, or PBMCs provided the cDNA or gDNA that served as material.

V lost 1 base, J lost 4 bases, and 11 bases lay in between. CDR3 size: 15 residues. CDR1 is LGHNA and CDR2 is YNFKEQ in the germline V gene. In the authors' methods: Estimation of nucleated cell counts was performed using reference gene primer amplification. The data were produced by immunoSEQ multiplex PCR, yet TCRdb's version contains in-frame clones alone and is incomplete. Clone size and V and J calls were adopted from that table, with D and trimming inferred from the DNA. The sample includes some 200,000 clones, roughly three quarters of them seen just once. This clonotype was obtained from a woman between 45 and 60 years old with active or convalescent COVID-19. The chain recombines TRBV4-2 with TRBJ1-5; D is unclear. The sequencing input was peripheral blood. In DNA form, the CDR3 reads TGTGCCAGCAGCCAAGTTTTCGGGGAAAATCAGCCCCAGCATTTT. Translating it yields CASSQVFGENQPQHF.